This T cell receptor (beta chain) was observed in a study of CD8 T cells in ankylosing spondylitis (dated by TCRdb to the late 2010s). With regard to the full study: The study profiled T cell receptor beta repertoires in healthy donors and ankylosing spondylitis patients to find disease-linked TCR variants. The full study cohort was made up of approximately 27 ankylosing spondylitis patients and 108 healthy donors. Peripheral blood was sampled, and synovial fluid was additionally collected from ankylosing spondylitis patients.

Instrument on record: Illumina HiSeq 2500. TCR beta libraries were prepared by quantitative 5'-RACE with molecular barcodes. Regarding the original processing steps: Disease-linked TCR variants were identified with a new computational method built on a probabilistic model of VDJ rearrangement. TCRdb cleaned the public reads at Q25 with fastp, built clones with MiXCR and kept in-frame beta chains. Each CDR3 protein gets just one entry, which takes the most common genes and DNA from the rows behind it. The V and J calls reflect TCRdb's pipeline rather than the authors' work. Here the sample has over 400,000 distinct CDR3 sequences; approximately 26% occur a single time. 0.85% to 1% of the sample rests with the top ten. Notes on this clonotype: Its antigen is currently not known. Per-nucleotide qualities are absent, and no much larger clonotype sits a single base away.

Study-wide findings and limitations: Some motif variants were previously reported in synovial fluid and blood of reactive arthritis patients, suggesting common disease-initiation mechanisms. The disease-linked clones were reported as significantly enriched in matched synovial fluid samples from ankylosing spondylitis patients. The disease-linked clones showed a CD8+ phenotype and occurred at relatively low frequencies in peripheral blood. Blood from ankylosing spondylitis patients appeared to be characterized by a TCR beta motif composed of under ten highly homologous amino acid variants.

Measured from the cysteine to the phenylalanine, the CDR3 is 14 residues long. Of all the DNA, just the CDR3 is kept, 42 bases in frame from base 1. The germline V gene specifies SGHVS as CDR1 and FNYEAQ as CDR2. V loses 4 bases, J loses 4 bases, and the germline ends lie 10 bases apart. This receptor was obtained from a male donor with ankylosing spondylitis. The V and J segments used are TRBV7-6 and TRBJ2-2; TRBD1 is possibly the D segment (6 matching bases). Sequenced sample: blood, either unsorted or a sorted T cell fraction (not recorded which). The sequenced DNA: TGTGCCAGCAGCTACAGGGTCGGCACCGGGGAGCTGTTTTTT. Its protein product is CASSYRVGTGELFF.